What follows is one T cell receptor beta chain and its context. Its matching antigen is unknown. These data belong to a study of cytomegalovirus exposure and HLA in healthy donors. Overall study context: Some 80 million unique TCRs from HLA-typed donors were held in an early data release.

At sampling all donors were nominally healthy, likely with unrecorded immune exposures. This CDR3 spans 16 amino acids. Germline V gives CDR1 SGHNT, CDR2 YYREEE (reference sequence). Deletions cut 0 bases from V and 0 bases from J, with 10 bases between. Primers: 60 Vbeta forward and 13 Jbeta reverse. Repertoires were generated with immunoSEQ multiplex PCR, while TCRdb's copy carries only in-frame clones and drops some. The top ten clones hold around 5.9% of a sample with more than 150,000 clones, about four fifths of them seen once. Findings of the study overall: The study labeled 150 to 200 TCR beta chains cytomegalovirus-associated. Differences between HLA loci emerged in a later analysis of TCR association rates, with DRB1 most and HLA-C fewest.

The sample consisted of PBMCs. V is TRBV5-4 and J is TRBJ1-3, with D hard to call. The receptor was isolated from a woman between 25 and 40 years old in good health and CMV-seropositive. The CDR3 protein is CASSLAAGFSGNTIYF. The CDR3 DNA reads as TGTGCCAGCAGCTTGGCAGCGGGTTTCTCTGGAAACACCATATATTTT.